Below are 14 T cell receptor beta chains sequenced from a single sample in a study of blood T cell repertoires in COVID-19. The method was immunoSEQ multiplex PCR; TCRdb's version includes in-frame clones alone and lacks a portion of them. The repertoire holds roughly 220,000 clones, with roughly 80% as singletons. The source material was peripheral blood. The receptors derive from a woman in her 30s who had recovered from COVID-19.

The chain has TRBV28 and TRBJ2-7, with D possibly matching TRBD1 (6 bases). The CDR3 spans 16 residues. The V end was cut by 5 bases, the J end by 4 bases, with 21 bases between. Germline CDR1 is MDHEN and CDR2 is SYDVKM. The CDR3 bases are TGTGCCAGCAGTCCCTGGGAACAGGGTAATCAGTACGAGCAGTACTTC. Translation gives CASSPWEQGNQYEQYF.

The chain carries TRBV5-4 and TRBJ1-5; a possible D gene is TRBD1 (5 bases). The CDR3 is made up of 15 amino acids. V was pared by 0 bases and J by 3 bases, with 10 bases between. The germline V gene has CDR1 SGHNT and CDR2 YYREEE (reference sequence). CDR3 sequence (DNA): TGTGCCAGCAGCTTGGCGGGAGGGGCCAATCAGCCCCAGCATTTT. Translating gives CASSLAGGANQPQHF.

V is TRBV27 and J is TRBJ1-1; TRBD1 agrees at 10 bases. V lost 3 bases to trimming and J lost 3 bases; unmatched junction nucleotides: 1. The CDR3 sequence is 14 residues long. Germline CDR1 and CDR2: MNHEY and SMNVEV (reference sequence). This chain's CDR3 is CASSLDRGYTEAFF. CDR3 DNA sequence: TGTGCCAGCAGTTTGGACAGGGGGTACACTGAAGCTTTCTTT.

V and J are TRBV19 and TRBJ2-6; D ambiguous. Trimming removed 10 bases from V and 0 bases from J, with 13 bases in between. From germline, CDR1 is LNHDA and CDR2 SQIVND (reference sequence). The CDR3 is made up of 15 amino acids. The CDR3 loop is CATIQQSSGANVLTF. The DNA for the CDR3 is TGTGCCACCATCCAACAGAGCTCTGGGGCCAACGTCCTGACTTTC. The full variable domain, in which reference TRBV19 and TRBJ2-6 provide the parts outside the CDR3, is DGGITQSPKYLFRKEGQNVTLSCEQNLNHDAMYWYRQDPGQGLRLIYYSQIVNDFQKGDIAEGYSVSREKKESFPLTVTSAQKNPTAFYLCATIQQSSGANVLTFGAGSRLTVL.

V is TRBV5-1 and J is TRBJ1-1; possible D gene TRBD1, 6 bases. V was trimmed by 6 bases and J by 6 bases, leaving 15 bases between them. This CDR3 has 13 amino acids. Germline-derived CDR1 and CDR2 are SGHRS and YFSETQ. DNA for the CDR3: TGCGCCAGCACCTTTATCAGGGGTGCTGAAGCTTTCTTT. Protein sequence: CASTFIRGAEAFF. The full variable domain, in which reference TRBV5-1 and TRBJ1-1 provide the parts outside the CDR3, is KAGVTQTPRYLIKTRGQQVTLSCSPISGHRSVSWYQQTPGQGLQFLFEYFSETQRNKGNFPGRFSGRQFSNSRSEMNVSTLELGDSALYLCASTFIRGAEAFFGQGTRLTVV.

CDR3 in amino acids: CASSPGQGRFGYTF. The DNA of the CDR3 is TGCGCCAGCAGCCCTGGACAGGGGAGATTTGGCTACACCTTC. This chain links TRBV10-1 with TRBJ1-2; 9 positions match TRBD1. This CDR3 contains 14 residues. The J segment lost 7 bases and the V segment lost 6 bases, leaving 9 bases of the junction unmatched. Germline V lookup: CDR1 WNHNN, CDR2 SYGVQD (reference sequence).

The chain uses TRBV29-1 and TRBJ2-1; 8 bases are a match to TRBD1. The CDR3 loop spans 16 amino acids. V lost 6 bases, J lost 4 bases, and 14 bases stayed unmatched. CDR1 and CDR2 (germline): SQVTM, ANQGSEA. The CDR3, as DNA: TGCAGCGTGGATCCGTCCAGGGGGCAGGAATACAATGAGCAGTTCTTC. Translating gives CSVDPSRGQEYNEQFF.

J is TRBJ2-1 and V is TRBV15; D might be TRBD1 (6 bases). The CDR3 runs 13 residues. Trimming removed 3 bases from V and 7 bases from J, with 10 bases in between. Germline lookup yields CDR1 LNHNV and CDR2 YYDKDF (reference sequence). The CDR3 region has the DNA TGTGCCACCAGCAGTCAGGGGAGAAATGAGCAGTTCTTC. Translation gives CATSSQGRNEQFF.

This clone was seen only a few times. The chain couples TRBV24-1 to TRBJ1-2; TRBD1 is a possible D gene (6 bases). The germline V gene has CDR1 KGHDR and CDR2 SFDVKD. The CDR3 is made up of 12 amino acids. Trimming stripped 11 bases from V and 7 bases from J, with 16 bases between. The CDR3 bases are TGTGCCATCGAACAGGGTCAGGCTGGCTACACCTTC. The encoded protein is CAIEQGQAGYTF.

The chain couples TRBV7-2 to TRBJ2-5; 8 nucleotides match TRBD1. The CDR3 is made up of 14 amino acids. Looked up from germline, CDR1 is SGHTA and CDR2 is FQGNSA. Trimming removed 4 bases from V and 6 bases from J; junction bases left unmatched: 7. CDR3 region: CASSSSAGGKTQYF. The CDR3 DNA sequence: TGTGCCAGCAGCTCTTCGGCAGGGGGCAAGACCCAGTACTTC.

The chain couples TRBV7-9 to TRBJ2-5; D may be TRBD2 (5 bases). The V and J ends lost 5 bases and 5 bases respectively, with 12 bases between them. The germline V gene has CDR1 SEHNR and CDR2 FQNEAQ (reference sequence). The length of the CDR3 is 13 residues. The CDR3 DNA is TGTGCCAGCAGCAGCACTAGTTCCGAGACCCAGTACTTC. Its protein is CASSSTSSETQYF.

The chain joins TRBV9 to TRBJ1-2; 8 bases are a match to TRBD1. CDR3 size: 17 residues. CDR1 and CDR2 (germline): SGDLS, YYNGEE. The ends lost 0 bases at V and 5 bases at J; junction bases unmatched: 12. The CDR3 bases are TGTGCCAGCAGCGTAGCCCCAACTACAGGGGGGGAATATGGCTACACCTTC. It yields the protein CASSVAPTTGGEYGYTF. The full variable domain, completed using reference TRBV9 and TRBJ1-2, is DSGVTQTPKHLITATGQRVTLRCSPRSGDLSVYWYQQSLDQGLQFLIQYYNGEERAKGNILERFSAQQFPDLHSELNLSSLELGDSALYFCASSVAPTTGGEYGYTFGSGTRLTVV.

This clone was observed many times. The genes are TRBV13 and TRBJ2-7; D possibly corresponds to TRBD1 (5 bases). CDR3 length equals 15 residues. V was cut by 2 bases and J by 0 bases, with 11 bases left in between. CDR1 is PRHDT and CDR2 is FYEKMQ in the germline V gene (reference sequence). The CDR3 DNA sequence: TGTGCCAGCAGCTTACAGGGCAGGAGCTCCTACGAGCAGTACTTC. The encoded protein is CASSLQGRSSYEQYF.

This chain connects TRBV5-6 to TRBJ1-1; D is undetermined. The CDR3 totals 15 residues. Trimming removed 6 bases from V and 0 bases from J, with 15 bases in between. Germline loops: CDR1 SGHDT, CDR2 YYEEEE. The CDR3 spells CASTTLRLMNTEAFF. The CDR3 DNA sequence: TGTGCCAGCACTACCCTGCGGTTGATGAACACTGAAGCTTTCTTT. Combining the CDR3 with reference TRBV5-6 and TRBJ1-1 gives the whole variable domain DAGVTQSPTHLIKTRGQQVTLRCSPKSGHDTVSWYQQALGQGPQFIFQYYEEEERQRGNFPDRFSGHQFPNYSSELNVNALLLGDSALYLCASTTLRLMNTEAFFGQGTRLTVV.